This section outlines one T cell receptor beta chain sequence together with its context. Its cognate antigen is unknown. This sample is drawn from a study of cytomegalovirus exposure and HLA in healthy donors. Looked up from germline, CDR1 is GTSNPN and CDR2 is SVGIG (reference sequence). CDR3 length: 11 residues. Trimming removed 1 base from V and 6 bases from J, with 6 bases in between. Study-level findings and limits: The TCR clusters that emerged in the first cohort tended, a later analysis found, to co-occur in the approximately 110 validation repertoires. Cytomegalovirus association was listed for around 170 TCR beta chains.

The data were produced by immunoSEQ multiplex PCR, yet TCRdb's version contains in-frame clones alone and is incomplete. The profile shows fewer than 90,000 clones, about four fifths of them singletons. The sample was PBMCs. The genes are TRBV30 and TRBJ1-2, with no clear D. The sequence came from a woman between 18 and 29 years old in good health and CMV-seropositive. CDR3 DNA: TGTGCCTGGAGTGCAGGAAATGGCTACACCTTC. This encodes CAWSAGNGYTF.